These T cell receptor beta chains were read from a single sample in a study of T cell repertoires in cytomegalovirus infection. TCRdb reprocessed the reads via MiXCR and lists one record per CDR3 protein. The table shows roughly 350,000 distinct CDR3 sequences, with about 35% occurring only once. Antigens for these TCRs are unknown. The input for sequencing was cultured PBMCs, taken from culture after CMV antigen stimulation. These TCRs come from a human donor in good health (CMV status not recorded). Some clones in this sample may be carry-over from other donors' samples. Each CDR3 is given with its conserved first and last residue. The D gene is left open where the match is weak. Clone size is not always given. Where it is, it says once, few, many or a class for expanded clones.

V: TRBV10-3; size: .; D: .; J: TRBJ2-7; CDR3: CAIREGQTYEQYF; DNA: TGTGCCATCAGAGAGGGGCAAACCTACGAGCAGTACTTC
V: TRBV6-2/TRBV6-3; size: .; D: TRBD2; J: TRBJ2-4; CDR3: CASGGGREAKNIQYF; DNA: TGTGCCAGCGGAGGCGGGAGGGAGGCCAAAAACATTCAGTACTTC
V: TRBV29-1; size: .; D: TRBD1; J: TRBJ2-1; CDR3: CSATGVANNEQFF; DNA: TGCAGCGCCACAGGGGTCGCCAACAATGAGCAGTTCTTC
V: TRBV28; size: many; D: .; J: TRBJ2-5; CDR3: CASSLWAGPETQYF; DNA: TGTGCCAGCAGTTTATGGGCGGGCCCGGAGACCCAGTACTTC
V: TRBV28; size: .; D: .; J: TRBJ2-2; CDR3: CASSKAGGRAGELFF; DNA: TGTGCCAGCAGTAAAGCTGGGGGCCGGGCCGGGGAGCTGTTTTTT
V: TRBV4-1; size: few; D: TRBD2; J: TRBJ2-7; CDR3: CASSQDLYGLAGANEQYF; DNA: TGCGCCAGCAGCCAAGATTTGTACGGACTAGCGGGAGCCAACGAGCAGTACTTC
V: TRBV2; size: .; D: .; J: TRBJ2-3; CDR3: CARGSDTQYF; DNA: TGTGCCAGGGGAAGCGATACGCAGTATTTT
V: TRBV6-5; size: .; D: .; J: TRBJ1-6; CDR3: CASSFGAYNSPLHF; DNA: TGTGCCAGCAGCTTCGGGGCTTATAATTCACCCCTCCACTTT
V: TRBV7-6; size: .; D: .; J: TRBJ2-6; CDR3: CASSSDITNSGANVLTF; DNA: TGTGCCAGCAGCTCGGACATAACCAACTCTGGGGCCAACGTCCTGACTTTC
V: TRBV27; size: .; D: TRBD1; J: TRBJ1-6; CDR3: CASSLWADRGNSPLHF; DNA: TGTGCCAGCAGCCTTTGGGCGGACAGGGGAAATTCACCCCTCCACTTT
V: TRBV7-8; size: .; D: .; J: TRBJ1-1; CDR3: CASSLRRVGVAEAFF; DNA: TGTGCCAGCAGCTTAAGGAGGGTTGGTGTCGCTGAAGCTTTCTTT
V: TRBV4-3; size: .; D: TRBD1; J: TRBJ2-2; CDR3: CASSQTDRGPGELFF; DNA: TGCGCCAGCAGCCAAACTGACAGGGGGCCCGGGGAGCTGTTTTTT